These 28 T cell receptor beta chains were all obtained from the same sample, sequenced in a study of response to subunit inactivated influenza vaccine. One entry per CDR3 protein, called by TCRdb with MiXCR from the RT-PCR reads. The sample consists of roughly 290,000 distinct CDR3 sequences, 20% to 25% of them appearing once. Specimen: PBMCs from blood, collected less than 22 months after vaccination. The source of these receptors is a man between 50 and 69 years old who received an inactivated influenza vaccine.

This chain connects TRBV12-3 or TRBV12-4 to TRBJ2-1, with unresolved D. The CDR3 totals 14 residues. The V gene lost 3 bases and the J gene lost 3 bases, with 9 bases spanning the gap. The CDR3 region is CASSLPGFYNEQFF. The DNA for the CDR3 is TGTGCCAGCAGTTTGCCTGGATTCTACAATGAGCAGTTCTTC.

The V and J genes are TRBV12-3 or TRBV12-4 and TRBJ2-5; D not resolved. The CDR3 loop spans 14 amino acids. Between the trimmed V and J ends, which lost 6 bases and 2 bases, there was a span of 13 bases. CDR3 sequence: CASSSRAPQETQYF. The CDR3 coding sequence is TGTGCCAGCAGCAGTCGGGCACCGCAAGAGACCCAGTACTTC.

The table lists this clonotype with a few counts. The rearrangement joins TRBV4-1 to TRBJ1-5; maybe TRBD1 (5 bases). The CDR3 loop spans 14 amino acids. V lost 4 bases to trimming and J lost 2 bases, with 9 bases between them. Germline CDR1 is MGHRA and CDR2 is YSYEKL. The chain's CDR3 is CASSRQWGNQPQHF. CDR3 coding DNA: TGCGCCAGCAGCCGACAGTGGGGCAATCAGCCCCAGCATTTT.

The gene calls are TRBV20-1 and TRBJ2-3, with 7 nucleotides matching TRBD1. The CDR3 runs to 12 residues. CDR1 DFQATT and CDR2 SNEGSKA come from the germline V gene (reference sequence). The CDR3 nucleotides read TGCATGAAGAAACAGGGGACCGATACGCAGTATTTT. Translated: CMKKQGTDTQYF.

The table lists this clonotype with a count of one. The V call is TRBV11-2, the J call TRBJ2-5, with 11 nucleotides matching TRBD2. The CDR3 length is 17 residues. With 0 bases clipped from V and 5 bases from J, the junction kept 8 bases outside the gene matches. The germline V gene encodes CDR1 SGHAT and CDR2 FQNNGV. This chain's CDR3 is CASSLELAGVGLETQYF. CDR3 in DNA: TGTGCCAGCAGCTTAGAACTAGCGGGAGTCGGACTGGAGACCCAGTACTTC. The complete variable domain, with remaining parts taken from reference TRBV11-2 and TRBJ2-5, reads EAGVAQSPRYKIIEKRQSVAFWCNPISGHATLYWYQQILGQGPKLLIQFQNNGVVDDSQLPKDRFSAERLKGVDSTLKIQPAKLEDSAVYLCASSLELAGVGLETQYFGPGTRLLVL.

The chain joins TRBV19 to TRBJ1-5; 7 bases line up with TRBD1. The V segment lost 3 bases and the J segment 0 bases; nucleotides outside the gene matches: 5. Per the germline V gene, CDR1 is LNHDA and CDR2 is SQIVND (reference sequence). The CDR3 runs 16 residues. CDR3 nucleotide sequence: TGTGCCAGTAGTATTTCCAGGGGGTATAGCAATCAGCCCCAGCATTTT. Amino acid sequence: CASSISRGYSNQPQHF.

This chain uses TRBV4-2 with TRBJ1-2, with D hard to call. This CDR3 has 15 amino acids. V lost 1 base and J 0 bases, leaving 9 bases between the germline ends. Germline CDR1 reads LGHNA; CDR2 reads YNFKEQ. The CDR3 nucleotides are TGTGCCAGCAGCCAAGTATGGAACCCTAACTATGGCTACACCTTC. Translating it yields CASSQVWNPNYGYTF.

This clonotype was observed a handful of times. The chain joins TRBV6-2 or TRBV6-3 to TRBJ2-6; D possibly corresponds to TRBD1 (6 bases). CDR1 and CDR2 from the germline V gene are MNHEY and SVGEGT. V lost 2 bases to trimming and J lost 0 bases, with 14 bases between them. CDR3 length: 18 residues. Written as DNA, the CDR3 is TGTGCCAGCAGTTACCAGGGCAGGGGATCCTCTGGGGCCAACGTCCTGACTTTC. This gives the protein CASSYQGRGSSGANVLTF.

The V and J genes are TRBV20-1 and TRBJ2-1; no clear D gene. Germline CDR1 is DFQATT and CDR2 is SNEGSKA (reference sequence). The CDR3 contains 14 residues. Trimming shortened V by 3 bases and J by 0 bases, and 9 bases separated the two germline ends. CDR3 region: CSASPDGSYNEQFF. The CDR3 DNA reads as TGCAGTGCTAGTCCGGACGGCTCCTACAATGAGCAGTTCTTC.

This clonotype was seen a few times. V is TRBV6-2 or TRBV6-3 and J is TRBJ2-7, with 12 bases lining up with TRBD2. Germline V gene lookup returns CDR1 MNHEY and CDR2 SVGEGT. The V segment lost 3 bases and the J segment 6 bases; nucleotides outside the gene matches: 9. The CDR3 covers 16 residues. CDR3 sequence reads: CASSYYLAGGRFEQYF. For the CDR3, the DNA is TGTGCCAGCAGTTATTATCTAGCGGGAGGGAGGTTCGAGCAGTACTTC.

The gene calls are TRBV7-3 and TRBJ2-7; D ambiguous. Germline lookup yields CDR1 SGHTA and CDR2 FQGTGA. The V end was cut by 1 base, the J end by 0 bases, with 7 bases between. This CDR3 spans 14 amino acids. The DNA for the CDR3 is TGTGCCAGCAGCTTAAATTCAAACTCCTACGAGCAGTACTTC. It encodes CASSLNSNSYEQYF.

The CDR3: CASSQAVFPGTVNTEAFF. For the CDR3, the DNA is TGCGCCAGCAGCCAAGCGGTATTTCCCGGGACAGTGAACACTGAAGCTTTCTTT. The chain recombines TRBV4-3 with TRBJ1-1; 7 bases are a match to TRBD1. Germline V CDR1 and CDR2: LGHNA, YSLEER. CDR3 size: 18 residues. J was trimmed by 0 bases and V by 1 base; bases with no gene match: 11.

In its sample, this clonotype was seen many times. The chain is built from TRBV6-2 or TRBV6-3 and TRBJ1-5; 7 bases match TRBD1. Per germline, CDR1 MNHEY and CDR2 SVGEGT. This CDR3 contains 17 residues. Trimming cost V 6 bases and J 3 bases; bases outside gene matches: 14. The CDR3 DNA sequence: TGTGCCAGCAGCTCAGAGGTGGCAGGGGGATTCAATCAGCCCCAGCATTTT. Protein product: CASSSEVAGGFNQPQHF.

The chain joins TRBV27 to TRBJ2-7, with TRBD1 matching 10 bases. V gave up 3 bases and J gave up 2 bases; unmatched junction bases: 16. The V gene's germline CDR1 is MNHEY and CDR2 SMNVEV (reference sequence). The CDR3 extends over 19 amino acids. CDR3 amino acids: CASSFIGGSGTGATYEQYF. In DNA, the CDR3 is TGTGCCAGCAGTTTTATTGGGGGATCCGGGACAGGGGCGACCTACGAGCAGTACTTC.

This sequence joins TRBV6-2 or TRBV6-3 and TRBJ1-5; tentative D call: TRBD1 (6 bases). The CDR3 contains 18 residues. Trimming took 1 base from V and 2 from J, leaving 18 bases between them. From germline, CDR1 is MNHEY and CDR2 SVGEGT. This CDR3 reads CASSYFSWGAPGNQPQHF. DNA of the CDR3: TGTGCCAGCAGTTACTTCTCATGGGGGGCGCCCGGCAATCAGCCCCAGCATTTT.

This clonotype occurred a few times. DNA for the CDR3: TGTGCCAGCAGCCAAGGGGACGGAGGTAATGAAAAACTGTTTTTT. It encodes CASSQGDGGNEKLFF. This chain links TRBV4-2 with TRBJ1-4; a possible D gene is TRBD1 (5 bases). The germline gives CDR1 LGHNA, CDR2 YNFKEQ. V lost 1 base to trimming and J lost 4 bases, with 10 bases between them. The CDR3 runs 15 residues.

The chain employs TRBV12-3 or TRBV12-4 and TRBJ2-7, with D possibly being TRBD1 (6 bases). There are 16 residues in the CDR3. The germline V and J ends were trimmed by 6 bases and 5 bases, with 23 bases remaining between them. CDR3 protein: CASSRARFRGSDEQYF. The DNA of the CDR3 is TGTGCCAGCAGCCGAGCCCGTTTCAGGGGTTCCGACGAGCAGTACTTC.

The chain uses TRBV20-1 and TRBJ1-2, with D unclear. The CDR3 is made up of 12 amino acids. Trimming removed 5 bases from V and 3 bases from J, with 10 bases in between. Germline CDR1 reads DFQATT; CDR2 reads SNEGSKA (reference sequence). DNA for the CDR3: TGCAGTGCTCGCCCCTGGGACTATGGCTACACCTTC. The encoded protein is CSARPWDYGYTF.

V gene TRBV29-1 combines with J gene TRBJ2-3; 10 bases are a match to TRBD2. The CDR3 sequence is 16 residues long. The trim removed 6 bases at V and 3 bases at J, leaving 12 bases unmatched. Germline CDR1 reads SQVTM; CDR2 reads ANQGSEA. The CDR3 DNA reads TGCAGCGTCCCTCAACCCGGGACTAGCGTTACAGATACGCAGTATTTT. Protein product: CSVPQPGTSVTDTQYF.

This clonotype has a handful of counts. Written as DNA, the CDR3 is TGCAGCGTTATGGGGGGGGGACGTCAAGCTTTCTTT. Protein product: CSVMGGGRQAFF. The chain uses TRBV29-1 and TRBJ1-1; D is possibly TRBD1 (5 bases). Trimming cost V 5 bases and J 9 bases, with 16 bases left between them. CDR1 and CDR2 from the germline V gene are SQVTM and ANQGSEA. CDR3 length: 12 residues. Variable domain in full (rest from reference TRBV29-1 and TRBJ1-1): SAVISQKPSRDICQRGTSLTIQCQVDSQVTMMFWYRQQPGQSLTLIATANQGSEATYESGFVIDKFPISRPNLTFSTLTVSNMSPEDSSIYLCSVMGGGRQAFFGQGTRLTVV.

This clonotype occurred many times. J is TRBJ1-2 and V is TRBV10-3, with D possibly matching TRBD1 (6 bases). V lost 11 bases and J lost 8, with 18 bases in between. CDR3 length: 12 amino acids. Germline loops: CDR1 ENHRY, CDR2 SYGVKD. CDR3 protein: CASQDRMEGYTF. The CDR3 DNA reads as TGTGCCTCCCAAGACAGGATGGAAGGCTACACCTTC.

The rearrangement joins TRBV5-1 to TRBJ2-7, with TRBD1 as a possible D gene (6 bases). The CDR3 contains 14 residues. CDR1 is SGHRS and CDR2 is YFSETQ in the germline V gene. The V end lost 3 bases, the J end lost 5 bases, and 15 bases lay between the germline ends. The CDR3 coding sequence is TGCGCCAGCAGCTCGGGACAACAATCGGACGAGCAGTACTTC. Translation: CASSSGQQSDEQYF.

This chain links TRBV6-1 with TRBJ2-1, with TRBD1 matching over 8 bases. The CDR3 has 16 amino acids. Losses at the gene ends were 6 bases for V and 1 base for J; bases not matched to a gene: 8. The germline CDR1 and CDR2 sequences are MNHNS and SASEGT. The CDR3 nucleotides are TGTGCCAGCAGCCTCTATACAGGGGGGTCCTACAATGAGCAGTTCTTC. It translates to CASSLYTGGSYNEQFF.

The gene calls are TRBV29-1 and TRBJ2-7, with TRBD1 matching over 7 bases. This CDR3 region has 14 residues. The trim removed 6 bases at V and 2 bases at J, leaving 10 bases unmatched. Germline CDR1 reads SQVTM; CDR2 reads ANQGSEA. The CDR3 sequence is CSVLIEQGPYEQYF. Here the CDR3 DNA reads TGCAGCGTACTTATCGAACAGGGGCCCTACGAGCAGTACTTC.

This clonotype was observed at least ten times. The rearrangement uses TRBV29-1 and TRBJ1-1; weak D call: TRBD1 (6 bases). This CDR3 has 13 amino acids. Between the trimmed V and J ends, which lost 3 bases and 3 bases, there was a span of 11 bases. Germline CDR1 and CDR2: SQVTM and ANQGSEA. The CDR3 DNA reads TGCAGCGTTGACATCAGGGGTTACACTGAAGCTTTCTTT. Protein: CSVDIRGYTEAFF.

CDR3 sequence: CASSLSRTNNEQFF. CDR3 sequence (DNA): TGCGCCAGCAGCTTGTCCCGGACTAACAATGAGCAGTTCTTC. The rearrangement joins TRBV5-1 to TRBJ2-1; D possibly corresponds to TRBD2 (6 bases). V was cut by 1 base and J by 5 bases, with 10 bases left in between. This CDR3 comprises 14 residues. Germline loops: CDR1 SGHRS, CDR2 YFSETQ.

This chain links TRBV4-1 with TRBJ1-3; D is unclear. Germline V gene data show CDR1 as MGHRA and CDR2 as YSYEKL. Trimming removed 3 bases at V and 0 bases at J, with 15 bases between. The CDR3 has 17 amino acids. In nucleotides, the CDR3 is TGCGCCAGCAGCCAGGGCCTGGCACAGAGCTCTGGAAACACCATATATTTT. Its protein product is CASSQGLAQSSGNTIYF.

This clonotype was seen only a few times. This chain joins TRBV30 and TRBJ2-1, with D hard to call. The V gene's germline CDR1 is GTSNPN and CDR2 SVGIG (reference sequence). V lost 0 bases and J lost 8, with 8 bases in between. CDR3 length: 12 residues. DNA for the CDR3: TGTGCCTGGAGTGTGGTGAGGCATGAGCAGTTCTTC. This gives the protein CAWSVVRHEQFF.